Listed below are T cell receptor beta chains from one sample, sequenced in a study of regulatory T cells in long-lasting Graves disease. TCRdb passed the multiplex PCR reads through MiXCR, listing each CDR3 protein once. The sample carries 370,000 or so distinct CDR3 sequences, around 15% recorded once. This sample was shared with a second study, whose subject was T cells in Graves' hyperthyroidism and ophthalmopathy.

This specimen was peripheral blood mononuclear cells (PBMCs), taken at new diagnosis, from a patient treated with antithyroid drugs. Source of these receptors: a woman under 30 with Graves disease. Each CDR3 is given with its conserved first and last residue. A D gene is named only where the DNA matches it firmly. The size entry is marked missing in some rows and otherwise reads once, few, many or a size class.

d_gene: TRBD2
j_gene: TRBJ2-2
abundance: few
v_gene: TRBV27
CDR3aa: CASSLWLAGRTGELFF
CDR3nt: TGTGCCAGCAGTTTATGGCTAGCGGGGAGGACCGGGGAGCTGTTTTTT

d_gene: NA
j_gene: TRBJ2-2
abundance: many
v_gene: TRBV6-5
CDR3aa: CASSYDFRTGSGTGELFF
CDR3nt: TGTGCCAGCAGTTACGACTTCCGGACGGGGTCGGGCACCGGGGAGCTGTTTTTT

d_gene: NA
j_gene: TRBJ1-1
abundance: many
v_gene: TRBV30
CDR3aa: CAYQNLNTEAFF
CDR3nt: TGTGCCTACCAGAACTTGAACACTGAAGCTTTCTTT

d_gene: NA
j_gene: TRBJ1-5
abundance: few
v_gene: TRBV10-2
CDR3aa: CASSDPQAHQPQHF
CDR3nt: TGCGCCAGCAGTGATCCCCAGGCACATCAGCCCCAGCATTTT

d_gene: NA
j_gene: TRBJ1-1
abundance: NA
v_gene: TRBV19
CDR3aa: CASSIQGVMNTEAFF
CDR3nt: TGTGCCAGTAGTATTCAAGGGGTCATGAACACTGAAGCTTTCTTT

d_gene: NA
j_gene: TRBJ1-1
abundance: NA
v_gene: TRBV6-2/TRBV6-3
CDR3aa: CASSRVGPDTEAFF
CDR3nt: TGTGCCAGCAGTAGGGTAGGTCCAGACACTGAAGCTTTCTTT

d_gene: NA
j_gene: TRBJ2-7
abundance: many
v_gene: TRBV14
CDR3aa: CASSQAGAVHEQYF
CDR3nt: TGTGCCAGCAGCCAGGCGGGGGCGGTCCACGAGCAGTACTTC

d_gene: NA
j_gene: TRBJ1-2
abundance: NA
v_gene: TRBV7-8
CDR3aa: CASSLAGRAPGGYTF
CDR3nt: TGTGCCAGCAGCTTAGCAGGACGGGCCCCGGGGGGCTACACCTTC

d_gene: NA
j_gene: TRBJ2-3
abundance: few
v_gene: TRBV29-1
CDR3aa: CSVWGGRGTDTQYF
CDR3nt: TGCAGCGTTTGGGGGGGGCGAGGTACAGATACGCAGTATTTT

d_gene: NA
j_gene: TRBJ2-1
abundance: few
v_gene: TRBV28
CDR3aa: CAIHANLATNEQFF
CDR3nt: TGTGCCATCCACGCTAATCTAGCGACCAATGAGCAGTTCTTC

d_gene: NA
j_gene: TRBJ1-2
abundance: few
v_gene: TRBV6-2/TRBV6-3
CDR3aa: CASGEGRGNYGYTF
CDR3nt: TGTGCCAGTGGCGAGGGAAGGGGTAACTATGGCTACACCTTC

d_gene: TRBD1
j_gene: TRBJ2-1
abundance: NA
v_gene: TRBV20-1
CDR3aa: CSARENRGSSYNEQFF
CDR3nt: TGCAGTGCTAGGGAAAACAGGGGGAGCTCCTACAATGAGCAGTTCTTC

d_gene: NA
j_gene: TRBJ2-2
abundance: many
v_gene: TRBV3-1
CDR3aa: CASSQGGDTGELFF
CDR3nt: TGTGCCAGCAGCCAAGGGGGGGACACCGGGGAGCTGTTTTTT

d_gene: NA
j_gene: TRBJ1-1
abundance: many
v_gene: TRBV3-1
CDR3aa: CASSQQGGTEAFF
CDR3nt: TGTGCCAGCAGCCAACAGGGAGGCACTGAAGCTTTCTTT

d_gene: NA
j_gene: TRBJ2-1
abundance: few
v_gene: TRBV29-1
CDR3aa: CSVGLGGALNNEQFF
CDR3nt: TGCAGCGTGGGCTTAGGGGGGGCGCTGAACAATGAGCAGTTCTTC

d_gene: NA
j_gene: TRBJ2-2
abundance: many
v_gene: TRBV3-1
CDR3aa: CASKAGAYTGELFF
CDR3nt: TGTGCCAGCAAGGCGGGGGCGTACACCGGGGAGCTGTTTTTT

d_gene: NA
j_gene: TRBJ2-5
abundance: NA
v_gene: TRBV6-2/TRBV6-3
CDR3aa: CASSYSGGVETQYF
CDR3nt: TGTGCCAGCAGTTACTCTGGTGGGGTGGAGACCCAGTACTTC

d_gene: NA
j_gene: TRBJ1-1
abundance: many
v_gene: TRBV12-3/TRBV12-4
CDR3aa: CASSLASGTTYDFF
CDR3nt: TGTGCCAGCAGTTTAGCGTCTGGGACCACGTATGATTTCTTT

d_gene: NA
j_gene: TRBJ1-5
abundance: many
v_gene: TRBV6-1
CDR3aa: CASSEDPGNQPQHF
CDR3nt: TGTGCCAGCAGTGAAGATCCAGGCAATCAGCCCCAGCATTTT

d_gene: TRBD1
j_gene: TRBJ1-1
abundance: NA
v_gene: TRBV20-1
CDR3aa: CSAPMDRGTEAFF
CDR3nt: TGCAGTGCTCCTATGGACAGGGGTACTGAAGCTTTCTTT

d_gene: NA
j_gene: TRBJ1-2
abundance: NA
v_gene: TRBV24-1
CDR3aa: CATSGVGDGCTF
CDR3nt: TGTGCCACCAGTGGGGTAGGAGATGGCTGCACCTTC

d_gene: TRBD1
j_gene: TRBJ1-3
abundance: few
v_gene: TRBV2
CDR3aa: CASTTRQGFGNTIYF
CDR3nt: TGTGCCAGCACCACCAGACAGGGCTTTGGAAACACCATATATTTT

d_gene: NA
j_gene: TRBJ1-5
abundance: many
v_gene: TRBV12-3/TRBV12-4
CDR3aa: CASSPTGRNQPQHF
CDR3nt: TGTGCCAGCAGTCCGACGGGGCGCAATCAGCCCCAGCATTTT

d_gene: NA
j_gene: TRBJ2-3
abundance: NA
v_gene: TRBV11-2
CDR3aa: CASSLLNPPDTQYF
CDR3nt: TGTGCCAGCAGCTTATTGAACCCACCAGATACGCAGTATTTT

d_gene: NA
j_gene: TRBJ2-3
abundance: many
v_gene: TRBV4-1
CDR3aa: CASSQDSGSPSTDTQYF
CDR3nt: TGCGCCAGCAGCCAAGATAGTGGATCTCCTAGCACAGATACGCAGTATTTT

d_gene: NA
j_gene: TRBJ2-1
abundance: many
v_gene: TRBV20-1
CDR3aa: CSAPTAYNEQFF
CDR3nt: TGCAGTGCTCCGACCGCTTATAATGAGCAGTTCTTC

d_gene: TRBD2
j_gene: TRBJ2-3
abundance: few
v_gene: TRBV6-4
CDR3aa: CASSDSPLAASTDTQYF
CDR3nt: TGTGCCAGCAGTGACTCTCCACTAGCGGCTAGCACAGATACGCAGTATTTT

d_gene: NA
j_gene: TRBJ2-1
abundance: few
v_gene: TRBV24-1
CDR3aa: CATSDRTGTLLNEQFF
CDR3nt: TGTGCCACCAGTGATCGGACCGGGACCCTTTTGAATGAGCAGTTCTTC

d_gene: TRBD1
j_gene: TRBJ2-2
abundance: NA
v_gene: TRBV4-2
CDR3aa: CASSQDGQGELFF
CDR3nt: TGTGCCAGCAGCCAAGATGGACAGGGTGAGCTGTTTTTT

d_gene: NA
j_gene: TRBJ1-4
abundance: NA
v_gene: TRBV24-1
CDR3aa: CATSGPTGEKLFF
CDR3nt: TGTGCCACCAGTGGCCCTACAGGGGAAAAACTGTTTTTT

d_gene: NA
j_gene: TRBJ2-7
abundance: many
v_gene: TRBV30
CDR3aa: CAWSDRDGTYEQYF
CDR3nt: TGTGCCTGGAGTGACCGGGACGGTACCTACGAGCAGTACTTC

d_gene: NA
j_gene: TRBJ2-5
abundance: many
v_gene: TRBV6-2/TRBV6-3
CDR3aa: CASSEVSGTQETQYF
CDR3nt: TGTGCCAGCAGTGAAGTGTCTGGGACACAAGAGACCCAGTACTTC

d_gene: TRBD2
j_gene: TRBJ2-2
abundance: NA
v_gene: TRBV6-1
CDR3aa: CAGRDSGRFTGELFF
CDR3nt: TGTGCCGGCCGTGATTCCGGGAGGTTTACCGGGGAGCTGTTTTTT

d_gene: TRBD1
j_gene: TRBJ1-2
abundance: few
v_gene: TRBV6-2/TRBV6-3
CDR3aa: CASSSRGQYHGYTF
CDR3nt: TGTGCCAGCAGTTCCAGGGGACAGTACCATGGCTACACCTTC

d_gene: TRBD1
j_gene: TRBJ1-1
abundance: few
v_gene: TRBV28
CDR3aa: CAIGSRGMNTEAFF
CDR3nt: TGTGCAATCGGTTCCAGGGGGATGAACACTGAAGCTTTCTTT

d_gene: NA
j_gene: TRBJ2-3
abundance: NA
v_gene: TRBV6-2/TRBV6-3
CDR3aa: CASSYGGGTDTQYF
CDR3nt: TGTGCCAGCAGTTACGGGGGTGGGACAGATACGCAGTATTTT

d_gene: TRBD2
j_gene: TRBJ2-7
abundance: NA
v_gene: TRBV12-3/TRBV12-4
CDR3aa: CASSRLAGQYEQYF
CDR3nt: TGTGCCAGCAGTCGACTAGCGGGGCAATACGAGCAGTACTTC

d_gene: TRBD1
j_gene: TRBJ2-7
abundance: NA
v_gene: TRBV20-1
CDR3aa: CSARRGQSYEQYF
CDR3nt: TGCAGTGCTAGAAGGGGACAGTCCTACGAGCAGTACTTC

d_gene: NA
j_gene: TRBJ2-3
abundance: NA
v_gene: TRBV12-3/TRBV12-4
CDR3aa: CANLAGLTDTQYF
CDR3nt: TGTGCCAACCTAGCAGGGCTCACAGATACGCAGTATTTT